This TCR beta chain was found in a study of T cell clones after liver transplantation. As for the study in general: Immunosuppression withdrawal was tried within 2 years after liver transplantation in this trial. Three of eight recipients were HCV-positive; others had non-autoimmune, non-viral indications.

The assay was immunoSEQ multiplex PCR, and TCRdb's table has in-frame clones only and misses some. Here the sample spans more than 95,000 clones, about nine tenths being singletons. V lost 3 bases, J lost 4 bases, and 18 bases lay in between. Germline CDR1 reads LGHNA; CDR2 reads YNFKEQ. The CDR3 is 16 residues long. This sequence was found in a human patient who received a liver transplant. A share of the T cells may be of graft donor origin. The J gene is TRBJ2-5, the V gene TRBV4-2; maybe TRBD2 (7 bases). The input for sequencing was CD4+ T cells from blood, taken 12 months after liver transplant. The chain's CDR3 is CASSQGGRQKGETQYF. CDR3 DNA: TGTGCCAGCAGCCAGGGGGGGCGACAGAAGGGAGAGACCCAGTACTTC.